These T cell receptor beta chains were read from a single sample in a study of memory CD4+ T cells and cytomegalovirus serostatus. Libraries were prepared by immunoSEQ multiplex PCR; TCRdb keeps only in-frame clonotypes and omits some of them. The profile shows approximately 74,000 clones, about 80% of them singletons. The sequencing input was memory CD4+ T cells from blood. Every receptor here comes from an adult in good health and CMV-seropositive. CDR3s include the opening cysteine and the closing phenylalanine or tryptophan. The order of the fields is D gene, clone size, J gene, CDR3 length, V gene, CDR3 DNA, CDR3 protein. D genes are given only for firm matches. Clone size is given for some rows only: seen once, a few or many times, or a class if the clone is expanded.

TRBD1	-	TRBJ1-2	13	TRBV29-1	TGCAGCGTTGCCCGGACAGGGGGGGGTGGCTACACCTTC	CSVARTGGGGYTF
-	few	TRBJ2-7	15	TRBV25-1	TGTGCCAGCAGTGAAGGAGCAGGGAATTACTACGAGCAGTACTTC	CASSEGAGNYYEQYF
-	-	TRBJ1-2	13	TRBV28	TGTGCCAGCCGCCCGGGGGGCGTGTATGGCTACACCTTC	CASRPGGVYGYTF
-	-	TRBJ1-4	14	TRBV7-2	TGTGCCAGCACCAGGCCGGGGGATGGAGAAAAACTGTTTTTT	CASTRPGDGEKLFF
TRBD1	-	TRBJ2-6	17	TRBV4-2	TGTGCCAGCAGCCCGGCTACCGGACAGGCTGGGGCCAACGTCCTGACTTTC	CASSPATGQAGANVLTF
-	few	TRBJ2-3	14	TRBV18	TGTGCCAGCTCCTGGGACTCCTCCACAGATACGCAGTATTTT	CASSWDSSTDTQYF
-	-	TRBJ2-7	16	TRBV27	TGTGCCAGCAGTTCCCTCGGTGTTGGGTCCGTTGGAGAGCAGTACTTC	CASSSLGVGSVGEQYF
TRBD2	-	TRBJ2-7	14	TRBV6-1	TGTGCCAGCAGGACGGGACTAGCGGCCTACGAGCAGTACTTC	CASRTGLAAYEQYF
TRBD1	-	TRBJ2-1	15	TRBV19	TGTGCCAGTAGTATAGCCACAGGGGCCTACAATGAGCAGTTCTTC	CASSIATGAYNEQFF
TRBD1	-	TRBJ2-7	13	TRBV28	TGTGCCACTCACCCGGGACAGTCCTACGAGCAGTACTTC	CATHPGQSYEQYF
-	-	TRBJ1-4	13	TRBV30	TGTGCCTGGAGTGCCACCAGGGATGAAAAACTGTTTTTT	CAWSATRDEKLFF
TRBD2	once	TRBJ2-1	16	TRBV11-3	TGTGCCAGCAGCACTAGCGGGGGGAGCTCCTACAATGAGCAGTTCTTC	CASSTSGGSSYNEQFF
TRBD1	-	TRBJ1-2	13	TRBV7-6	TGTGCCAGCAGCCCGGGACAGGGTTATGGCTACACCTTC	CASSPGQGYGYTF
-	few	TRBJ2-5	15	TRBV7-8	TGTGCCAGCAGCTCCCAAGGGGTTGGGAAAGAGACCCAGTACTTC	CASSSQGVGKETQYF
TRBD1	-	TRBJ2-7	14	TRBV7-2	TGTGCCAGCAGCTTGACAGGGGGCGACTTCGAGCAGTACTTC	CASSLTGGDFEQYF
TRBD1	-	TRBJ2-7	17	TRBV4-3	TGCGCCAGCAGCCAAGATCGGACAGGGGAGGTCCCCTACGAGCAGTACTTC	CASSQDRTGEVPYEQYF
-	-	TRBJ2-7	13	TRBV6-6	TGTGCCAGCAGTTACGTTCAGGAGGCCGAGCAGTACTTC	CASSYVQEAEQYF
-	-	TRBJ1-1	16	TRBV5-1	TGCGCCAGCAGCTTGGGCCAGGGATCCATGAACACTGAAGCTTTCTTT	CASSLGQGSMNTEAFF
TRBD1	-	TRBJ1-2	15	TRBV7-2	TGTGCCAGCAGCGGAGGACAGGGAGTCTACTATGGCTACACCTTC	CASSGGQGVYYGYTF
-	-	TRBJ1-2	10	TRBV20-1	TGCAGTGCTAGAGGGCAGGAAAACACCTTC	CSARGQENTF
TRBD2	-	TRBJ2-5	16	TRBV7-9	TGTGCCAGCAGCCGAGGACTAGCGGGGGGGCCGGAGACCCAGTACTTC	CASSRGLAGGPETQYF
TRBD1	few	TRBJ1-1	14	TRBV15	TGTGCCACCAGCAGGGACAGGGTGGTGGCTGAAGCTTTCTTT	CATSRDRVVAEAFF
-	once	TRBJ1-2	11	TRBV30	TGTGCCTGGAGTGGGAACTATGGCTACACCTTC	CAWSGNYGYTF
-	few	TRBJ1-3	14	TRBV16	TGTGCCAGCAGCCAAGGAGGTCCTGGAAACACCATATATTTT	CASSQGGPGNTIYF
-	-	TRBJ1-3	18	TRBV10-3	TGTGCCATCAGTGACTCAAGAACAGGGTCTTTCTCTGGAAACACCATATATTTT	CAISDSRTGSFSGNTIYF
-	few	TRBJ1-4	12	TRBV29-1	TGCAGCGTTGACGGCGGGGATGAAAAACTGTTTTTT	CSVDGGDEKLFF
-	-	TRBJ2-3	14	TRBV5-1	TGCGCCAGCAGCTCGGCTTGGGCGCGAGGTACGCAGTATTTT	CASSSAWARGTQYF
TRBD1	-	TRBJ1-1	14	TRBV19	TGTGCCAGTAGTACACAGGGGGCAAGAACTGAAGCTTTCTTT	CASSTQGARTEAFF
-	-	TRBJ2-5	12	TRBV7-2	TGTGCCAGCAGCGGGGACTTGTGGACCCAGTACTTC	CASSGDLWTQYF
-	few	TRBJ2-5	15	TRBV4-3	TGCGCCAGCAGCCAAGGAGCGATTGGCGGGGAGACCCAGTACTTC	CASSQGAIGGETQYF
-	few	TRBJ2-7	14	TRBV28	TGTGCCAGCAGTTTAGGAATGGGTTCCTACGAGCAGTACTTC	CASSLGMGSYEQYF
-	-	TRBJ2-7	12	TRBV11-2	TGTGCCAGCAGCGTCCCTTTGGGCGAGCAGTACTTC	CASSVPLGEQYF
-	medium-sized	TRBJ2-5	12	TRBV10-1	TGCGCCAGCAGTGAGTCCCGGGAGACCCAGTACTTC	CASSESRETQYF
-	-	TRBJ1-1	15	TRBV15	TGTGCCACCAGCAGTTACACCGGGACGGGATCTGAAGCTTTCTTT	CATSSYTGTGSEAFF
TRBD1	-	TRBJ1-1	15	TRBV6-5	TGTGCCAGCAGTCCGGGACAGGGGCTGTTACGGCAGGCTTTCTTT	CASSPGQGLLRQAFF
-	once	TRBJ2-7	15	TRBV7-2	TGTGCCAGCAGCTTAGCGGGAGGAACTTCCTACGAGCAGTACTTC	CASSLAGGTSYEQYF
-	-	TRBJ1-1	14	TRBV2	TGTGCCAGCAGTGGGCTTGGGTCGGGGACTGAAGCTTTCTTT	CASSGLGSGTEAFF
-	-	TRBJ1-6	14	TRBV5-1	TGCGCCAGCAGCTTTGACCTGGGGAATTCACCCCTCCACTTT	CASSFDLGNSPLHF
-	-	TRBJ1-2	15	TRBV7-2	TGTGCCAGCAGCCCACCGGGGGTTAAGGACTATGGCTACACCTTC	CASSPPGVKDYGYTF
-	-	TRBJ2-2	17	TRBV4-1	TGCGCCAGCAGCCAAGTCCGCGGGGGCGCGAAGACCGGGGAGCTGTTTTTT	CASSQVRGGAKTGELFF
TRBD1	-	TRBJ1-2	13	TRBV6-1	TGTGCCAGCAGTAACAGGGGGCCTTATGGCTACACCTTC	CASSNRGPYGYTF
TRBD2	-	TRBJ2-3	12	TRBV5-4	TGTGCCAGCAGCGCCGGGGGGGATACGCAGTATTTT	CASSAGGDTQYF
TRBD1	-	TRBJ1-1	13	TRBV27	TGTGCCAGCAGTTTCAGGGGGATTACTGAAGCTTTCTTT	CASSFRGITEAFF
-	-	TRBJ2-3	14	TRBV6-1	TGTGCCAGCAGTGAAAGGAAGAGCACAGATACGCAGTATTTT	CASSERKSTDTQYF
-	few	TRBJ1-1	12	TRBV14	TGTGCCAGCAGCCTTGGACAGAATGAAGCTTTCTTT	CASSLGQNEAFF